One sample yielded the 15 T cell receptor beta chains listed below, sequenced in a study of tissue T cells after allogeneic stem cell transplantation. The method was immunoSEQ multiplex PCR; TCRdb's version includes in-frame clones alone and lacks a portion of them. The data show 4,500 to 5,000 clones, approximately 49% seen once. Noted time point: mouse harvest day 14 after allogeneic transplant. Mouse grafts combined 10^7 T-cell-depleted bone marrow cells with 10^6 splenic CD5+ T cells. The sequencing input was lymph node tissue. The receptors here all came from a female BALB/c mouse given C57BL/6 T cells with graft-versus-host disease after an allogeneic hematopoietic cell transplant.

This clone was counted only a few times. The listed genes are named as in mouse. The sequence runs out 1 residue before the end of the CDR3; the remainder is reconstructed from the germline J gene. The chain recombines TRBV16 with TRBJ2-1, with TRBD2 matching over 10 bases. This CDR3 has 15 amino acids. From germline, CDR1 is SGHSA and CDR2 FRNQAP. After removal of 3 bases from V and 3 bases from J, the junction contained 2 bases not matched to a gene. CDR3 sequence reads: CASSFNWGGYAEQFF. The DNA read from the CDR3 is TGTGCAAGCAGCTTTAACTGGGGGGGCTATGCTGAGCAGTTC.

As concerns this clone: Genes and germline are mouse. The read ends 1 residue shy of where the CDR3 ends; the end is completed using the germline J gene. The chain couples TRBV19 to TRBJ1-2; TRBD1 aligns across 10 bases. Looked up from germline, CDR1 is FNHDT and CDR2 is SITEND (reference sequence). The V and J ends lost 5 bases and 6 bases, in that order; junction bases with no gene match: 7. The CDR3 covers 14 residues. The CDR3 loop is CASSRDRGRADYTF. CDR3 bases read: TGTGCCAGCAGCAGGGACAGGGGAAGGGCCGACTACACC.

Concerning this clone: Genes and germline are mouse. The CDR3 end lies 1 residue beyond the end of the read and is filled in from the germline J gene. The gene calls are TRBV12-2 and TRBJ2-5; D is uncertain. The CDR3 runs to 14 residues. CDR1 SGHLS and CDR2 HYDKME come from the germline V gene. With 0 bases removed from V and 2 bases from J, the gap between germline ends came to 8 bases. The CDR3: CASSLGLVQDTQYF. The sequenced part of the CDR3 DNA is TGTGCCAGCTCTCTCGGGCTGGTCCAAGACACCCAGTAC.

In the case of this clone: Gene names denote mouse genes. The read comes to an end 1 residue before the CDR3 does, leaving the germline J gene to fill in the end. This chain uses TRBV26 with TRBJ2-3; possibly TRBD1 for D (5 bases). The CDR3 totals 13 residues. Trimming pared 4 bases from V and 3 bases from J, leaving 8 bases between. Germline assignment: CDR1 KGHPV and CDR2 FQNQEV (reference sequence). The CDR3 spells CASSPDSAETLYF. The CDR3 DNA, read in part, is TGTGCCAGCAGTCCAGACAGCGCAGAAACGCTGTAT.

Relative to its sample, this clone is medium-sized. Gene labels here are mouse ones. Read sequence stops 1 residue before the CDR3 end, and the germline J gene provides the missing end. The chain is built from TRBV15 and TRBJ2-7; D is uncertain. Germline V gene lookup returns CDR1 SGHND and CDR2 FRSKSL. Trimming took off 2 bases at V and 3 bases at J, with 5 bases between the two ends. CDR3 size: 12 residues. The CDR3 sequence is CASSLSSYEQYF. The CDR3 DNA, read in part, is TGTGCCAGCAGTTTAAGCAGCTATGAACAGTAC.

This clone was seen only a few times. Gene names and germline match the mouse. The read ends 1 residue early relative to the CDR3; the germline J gene fills the gap. This chain links TRBV12-2 with TRBJ2-5; 8 positions match TRBD2. Germline V gene lookup returns CDR1 SGHLS and CDR2 HYDKME. With V trimmed by 0 bases and J by 6 bases, 4 bases remained unmatched. The CDR3 has 14 residues. CDR3 amino acids: CASSLALGEDTQYF. The covered CDR3 bases are TGTGCCAGCTCTCTCGCACTGGGGGAGGACACCCAGTAC.

This clone was detected only a few times. Gene names refer to mouse genes. The read stops 1 residue short of the end of the CDR3; the missing end is completed from the germline J gene. The chain has TRBV23 and TRBJ2-7; TRBD2, the D gene given by the table, was not confirmed from the DNA. The CDR3 extends over 14 amino acids. CDR1 is KGHTA and CDR2 is FQNQQP in the germline V gene. This chain's CDR3 is CSSSRLGDSYEQYF. CDR3 bases read: TGCTCCAGCAGTCGTCTGGGGGACTCCTATGAACAGTAC.

As concerns this clone: Gene and germline names: mouse. The read ends 1 residue shy of where the CDR3 ends; the end is completed using the germline J gene. The J gene is TRBJ2-4, the V gene TRBV12-2; 7 bases are shared with TRBD1. CDR1 is SGHLS and CDR2 is HYDKME in the germline V gene. Losses at the gene ends were 2 bases for V and 5 bases for J; bases not matched to a gene: 6. The CDR3 consists of 14 residues. The covered CDR3 bases are TGTGCCAGCTCTCCCACAGGGGTCGGAAACACCTTGTAC. This codes for CASSPTGVGNTLY. The CDR3, in full, reads CASSPTGVGNTLYF.

Concerning this clone: Mouse germline and gene names are used. Read coverage stops 1 residue before the CDR3 terminus; the germline J gene supplies the remainder. The chain joins TRBV26 to TRBJ1-1, with 9 bases lining up with TRBD1. CDR1 and CDR2 from the germline V gene are KGHPV and FQNQEV (reference sequence). The CDR3 has 13 residues. V gave up 7 bases and J gave up 1 base; unmatched junction bases: 1. The CDR3 sequence is CASTGQGNTEVFF. Partial CDR3 DNA: TGTGCCAGCACGGGACAGGGGAACACAGAAGTCTTC.

Regarding this clone: Gene names refer to mouse genes. The CDR3 is cut off 1 residue early in the read; its end comes from the germline J gene. The chain couples TRBV19 to TRBJ2-5, with D hard to call. V lost 4 bases to trimming and J lost 0 bases, with 6 bases between them. The CDR3 runs to 13 residues. Germline loops: CDR1 FNHDT, CDR2 SITEND (reference sequence). CDR3 protein: CASSPLNQDTQYF. The CDR3 bases that were read are TGTGCCAGCAGTCCCCTTAACCAAGACACCCAGTAC.

Of note for this clone: The listed genes are named as in mouse. The read finishes 1 residue shy of the CDR3 end, and the germline J gene is used to complete it. This sequence joins TRBV23 and TRBJ2-3. The CDR3 contains 15 residues. Looked up from germline, CDR1 is KGHTA and CDR2 is FQNQQP. The CDR3 reads CSSSQSASSAETLYF. Incomplete CDR3 DNA: TGCTCCAGCAGTCAATCAGCCTCTAGTGCAGAAACGCTGTAT.

To note about this clone: The gene symbols are mouse symbols. The DNA ends 1 residue before the CDR3 does, and the rest of the CDR3 is filled in from the germline J gene. This chain joins TRBV24 and TRBJ1-1, with no clear D. Germline loops: CDR1 KGHTA, CDR2 FRNEEI. There are 14 residues in the CDR3. The V and J ends lost 0 bases and 5 bases respectively, with 10 bases between them. CDR3 DNA, as far as it was read: TGTGCCAGCAGTCTGTATCCCGACACTACAGAAGTCTTC. Encoded protein: CASSLYPDTTEVF. In full, the CDR3 is CASSLYPDTTEVFF.

About this clone: Mouse gene names and germline throughout. The read comes to an end 1 residue before the CDR3 does, leaving the germline J gene to fill in the end. J is TRBJ2-1 and V is TRBV5; no reliable D call. The germline V and J ends were trimmed by 1 base and 4 bases, with 5 bases remaining between them. The length of the CDR3 is 13 residues. Germline CDR1 LGHNA, CDR2 YNLKQL (reference sequence). The CDR3 spells CASSQARYAEQFF. Partial CDR3 DNA: TGTGCCAGCAGCCAAGCCAGGTATGCTGAGCAGTTC.

On this clone: The gene names here belong to mouse. The sequence runs out 1 residue before the end of the CDR3; the remainder is reconstructed from the germline J gene. This chain joins TRBV26 and TRBJ2-3; weak D call: TRBD2 (7 bases). V lost 1 base, J lost 0 bases, and 11 bases lay in between. CDR3 length equals 16 residues. Germline V gene sequence: CDR1 KGHPV, CDR2 FQNQEV (reference sequence). Here the CDR3 reads CASSLWGARSAETLYF. The covered CDR3 bases are TGTGCCAGCAGTCTGTGGGGGGCGCGGAGTGCAGAAACGCTGTAT.

In its sample, this clone ranks as medium-sized. Gene names follow the mouse nomenclature. The part of the CDR3 DNA that was read is TGTGCCAGCAGTGATCAAAACTCCGACTACACC. It specifies CASSDQNSDYT. The entire CDR3 protein reads CASSDQNSDYTF. The chain employs TRBV13-1 and TRBJ1-2; no definite D call. The read halts 1 residue ahead of the CDR3 end, with the missing end drawn from the germline J gene. This CDR3 has 12 residues. Trimming removed 1 base from V and 1 base from J, with 2 bases in between. CDR1 is NSHNY, CDR2 SYGAGN, per germline.